Listed below are T cell receptor beta chains from one sample, sequenced in a study of cytomegalovirus exposure and HLA in healthy donors. Here immunoSEQ multiplex PCR was the method, and the copy in TCRdb shows in-frame clones only, minus some. The sample contains around 120,000 clones, around 79% of which appear only once. The specimen sequenced was PBMCs. These TCRs come from a woman aged 40 to 50 in good health and CMV-seronegative. The CDR3 runs from the conserved cysteine through the conserved F or W. A D gene is named only where the DNA matches it firmly.

v_gene: TRBV6-1; j_gene: TRBJ2-7; d_gene: .; CDR3aa: CASSEAKGGLISYEQYF; CDR3nt: TGTGCCAGCAGTGAAGCGAAGGGGGGGCTTATCTCCTACGAGCAGTACTTC
v_gene: TRBV5-1; j_gene: TRBJ1-2; d_gene: TRBD1; CDR3aa: CASSLDGTDNYGYTF; CDR3nt: TGCGCCAGCAGCTTGGATGGGACAGATAACTATGGCTACACCTTC
v_gene: TRBV30; j_gene: TRBJ2-6; d_gene: .; CDR3aa: CAWRGLLKGWANVLTF; CDR3nt: TGTGCCTGGAGGGGACTTTTAAAGGGATGGGCCAACGTCCTGACTTTC
v_gene: TRBV30; j_gene: TRBJ2-5; d_gene: TRBD2; CDR3aa: CAWRGAGGQETQYF; CDR3nt: TGTGCCTGGAGGGGAGCGGGAGGCCAAGAGACCCAGTACTTC
v_gene: TRBV2; j_gene: TRBJ2-3; d_gene: TRBD2; CDR3aa: CASSFGLAGGLDTQYF; CDR3nt: TGTGCCAGCAGTTTCGGACTAGCGGGGGGGCTAGATACGCAGTATTTT
v_gene: TRBV4-1; j_gene: TRBJ1-6; d_gene: .; CDR3aa: CASSQEVGLLHF; CDR3nt: TGCGCCAGCAGCCAAGAAGTGGGGCTCCTCCACTTT
v_gene: TRBV25-1; j_gene: TRBJ1-3; d_gene: TRBD1; CDR3aa: CASSETGFSGNTIYF; CDR3nt: TGTGCCAGCAGCGAGACAGGGTTCTCTGGAAACACCATATATTTT
v_gene: TRBV6-4; j_gene: TRBJ2-5; d_gene: TRBD1; CDR3aa: CASSAGQGRSETQYF; CDR3nt: TGTGCCAGCAGCGCCGGACAGGGAAGGTCAGAGACCCAGTACTTC
v_gene: TRBV21-1; j_gene: TRBJ2-3; d_gene: .; CDR3aa: CASSSIRQADTQYF; CDR3nt: TGTGCCAGCAGCTCGATACGGCAGGCAGATACGCAGTATTTT
v_gene: TRBV14; j_gene: TRBJ1-2; d_gene: .; CDR3aa: CASSQVTGPYGYTF; CDR3nt: TGTGCCAGCAGCCAAGTAACAGGGCCCTATGGCTACACCTTC
v_gene: TRBV7-2; j_gene: TRBJ1-2; d_gene: .; CDR3aa: CASSPRDANYGYTF; CDR3nt: TGTGCCAGCAGCCCCAGGGATGCTAACTATGGCTACACCTTC
v_gene: TRBV6-5; j_gene: TRBJ1-1; d_gene: .; CDR3aa: CASRIERGNTEAFF; CDR3nt: TGTGCCAGCAGAATAGAACGGGGGAACACTGAAGCTTTCTTT
v_gene: TRBV5-5; j_gene: TRBJ1-4; d_gene: .; CDR3aa: CASSLGPDEKLFF; CDR3nt: TGTGCCAGCAGCTTGGGCCCGGATGAAAAACTGTTTTTT
v_gene: TRBV19; j_gene: TRBJ2-1; d_gene: TRBD2; CDR3aa: CATAPGTSGGLYNEQFF; CDR3nt: TGTGCCACTGCCCCCGGGACTAGCGGGGGGCTTTACAATGAGCAGTTCTTC